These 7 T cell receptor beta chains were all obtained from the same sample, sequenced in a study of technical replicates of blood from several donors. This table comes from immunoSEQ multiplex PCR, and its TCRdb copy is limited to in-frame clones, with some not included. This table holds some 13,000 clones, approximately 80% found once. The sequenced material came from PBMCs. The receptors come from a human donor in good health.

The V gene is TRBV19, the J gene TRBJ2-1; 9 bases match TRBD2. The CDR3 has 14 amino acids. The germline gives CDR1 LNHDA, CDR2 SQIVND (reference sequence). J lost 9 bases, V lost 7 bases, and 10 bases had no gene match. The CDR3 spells CASMGGGRAVEQFF. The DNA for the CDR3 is TGTGCCAGTATGGGGGGCGGGAGGGCCGTTGAGCAGTTCTTC.

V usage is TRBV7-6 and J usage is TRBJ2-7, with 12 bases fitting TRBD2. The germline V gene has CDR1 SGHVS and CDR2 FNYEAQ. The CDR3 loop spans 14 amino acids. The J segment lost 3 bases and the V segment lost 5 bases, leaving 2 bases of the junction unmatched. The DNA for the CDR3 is TGTGCCAGCAGCCAGGGACTAGCGGGCTACGAGCAGTACTTC. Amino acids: CASSQGLAGYEQYF.

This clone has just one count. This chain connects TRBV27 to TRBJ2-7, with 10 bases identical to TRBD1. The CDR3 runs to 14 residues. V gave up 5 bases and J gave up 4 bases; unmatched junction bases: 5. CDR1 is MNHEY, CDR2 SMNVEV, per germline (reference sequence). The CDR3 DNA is TGTGCCAGCAGTCACCGGGACAGGGGTTACGAGCAGTACTTC. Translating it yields CASSHRDRGYEQYF.

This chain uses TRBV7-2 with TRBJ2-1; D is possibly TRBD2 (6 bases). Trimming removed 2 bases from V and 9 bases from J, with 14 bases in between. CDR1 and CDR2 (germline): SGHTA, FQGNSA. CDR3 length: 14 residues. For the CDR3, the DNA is TGTGCCAGCAGCTTAACTAGCCTCCCCGCTGAGCAGTTCTTC. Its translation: CASSLTSLPAEQFF. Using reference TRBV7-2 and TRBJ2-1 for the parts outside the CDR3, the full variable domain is GAGVSQSPSNKVTEKGKDVELRCDPISGHTALYWYRQSLGQGLEFLIYFQGNSAPDKSGLPSDRFSAERTGGSVSTLTIQRTQQEDSAVYLCASSLTSLPAEQFFGPGTRLTVL.

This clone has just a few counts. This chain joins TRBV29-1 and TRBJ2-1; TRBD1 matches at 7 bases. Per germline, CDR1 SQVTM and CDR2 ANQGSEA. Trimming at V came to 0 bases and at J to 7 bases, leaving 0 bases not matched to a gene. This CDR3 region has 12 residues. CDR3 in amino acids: CSVEEQGNEQFF. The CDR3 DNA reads TGCAGCGTTGAAGAACAGGGGAATGAGCAGTTCTTC.

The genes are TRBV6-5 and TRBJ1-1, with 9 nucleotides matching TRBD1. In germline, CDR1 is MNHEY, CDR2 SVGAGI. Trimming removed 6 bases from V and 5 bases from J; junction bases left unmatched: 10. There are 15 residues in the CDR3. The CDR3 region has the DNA TGTGCCAGCAGAAAGACAGGGGGTGGTTCTACTGAAGCTTTCTTT. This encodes CASRKTGGGSTEAFF.

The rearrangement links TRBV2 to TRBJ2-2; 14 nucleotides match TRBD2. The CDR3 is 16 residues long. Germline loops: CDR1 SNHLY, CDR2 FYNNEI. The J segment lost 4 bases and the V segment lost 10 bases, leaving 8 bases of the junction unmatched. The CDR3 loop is CANSGTSGSGTGELFF. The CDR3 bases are TGTGCCAACTCCGGGACTAGCGGGAGTGGCACCGGGGAGCTGTTTTTT. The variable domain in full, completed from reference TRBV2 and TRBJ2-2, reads EPEVTQTPSHQVTQMGQEVILRCVPISNHLYFYWYRQILGQKVEFLVSFYNNEISEKSEIFDDQFSVERPDGSNFTLKIRSTKLEDSAMYFCANSGTSGSGTGELFFGEGSRLTVL.